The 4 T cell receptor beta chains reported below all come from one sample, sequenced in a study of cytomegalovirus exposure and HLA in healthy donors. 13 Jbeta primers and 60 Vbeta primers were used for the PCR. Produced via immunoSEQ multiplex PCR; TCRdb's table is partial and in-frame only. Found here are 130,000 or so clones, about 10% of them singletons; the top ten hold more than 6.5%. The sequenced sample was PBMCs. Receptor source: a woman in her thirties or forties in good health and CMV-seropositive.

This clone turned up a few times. The CDR3 loop is CASSLAQGSINEQYF. The CDR3 DNA sequence: TGTGCCAGCAGCTTAGCTCAGGGGAGCATCAACGAGCAGTACTTC. This chain uses TRBV7-9 with TRBJ2-7; a possible D gene is TRBD1 (6 bases). The CDR3 is made up of 15 amino acids. Germline V CDR1 and CDR2: SEHNR, FQNEAQ (reference sequence). V was shortened by 0 bases and J by 5 bases, with 14 bases between the two germline ends.

The CDR3 DNA follows: TGTGCCAGCCAGGGGGCCCCCTCTGGGGCCAACGTCCTGACTTTC. Amino acids: CASQGAPSGANVLTF. The chain joins TRBV7-9 to TRBJ2-6, with 8 bases fitting TRBD1. J gave up 0 bases and V 8 bases, and 3 bases lay outside the gene matches. The germline V gene has CDR1 SEHNR and CDR2 FQNEAQ (reference sequence). The CDR3 extends over 15 amino acids.

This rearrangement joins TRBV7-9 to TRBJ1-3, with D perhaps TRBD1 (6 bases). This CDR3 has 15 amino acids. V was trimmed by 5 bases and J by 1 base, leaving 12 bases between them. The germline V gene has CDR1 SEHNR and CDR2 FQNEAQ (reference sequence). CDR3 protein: CASSRTTGSGNTIYF. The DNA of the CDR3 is TGTGCCAGCAGCCGTACTACAGGGTCTGGAAACACCATATATTTT.

The CDR3 region is CTSSLKQAQGRVEAFF. Here the CDR3 DNA reads TGCACCAGCAGCCTCAAGCAGGCGCAGGGGAGAGTTGAAGCTTTCTTT. The J gene is TRBJ1-1, the V gene TRBV1; the table's D call, TRBD1, has no DNA check behind it. TRBV1 is a pseudogene. The CDR3 spans 16 residues.